A single sample gave rise to the 23 T cell receptor beta chains below, sequenced in a study of cytomegalovirus exposure and HLA in healthy donors. The PCR employed 60 Vbeta primers together with 13 Jbeta primers. Using immunoSEQ multiplex PCR, the repertoire was profiled, and TCRdb retains in-frame clones only, with some absent. The table includes about 140,000 clones, around 82% detected once. Sequencing was performed on PBMCs. These receptors were obtained from a woman under 30 in good health and CMV-seropositive.

This clone was detected only a few times. The chain links TRBV18 to TRBJ2-7, with D maybe TRBD1 (5 bases). Trimming removed 0 bases from V and 5 bases from J, with 11 bases in between. Germline CDR1 is KGHSH and CDR2 is LQKENI. The CDR3 is made up of 14 amino acids. CDR3 in amino acids: CASSPPLGRHEQYF. Here the CDR3 DNA reads TGTGCCAGCTCACCACCCCTGGGGCGGCACGAGCAGTACTTC. The variable domain in full, completed from reference TRBV18 and TRBJ2-7, reads NAGVMQNPRHLVRRRGQEARLRCSPMKGHSHVYWYRQLPEEGLKFMVYLQKENIIDESGMPKERFSAEFPKEGPSILRIQQVVRGDSAAYFCASSPPLGRHEQYFGPGTRLTVT.

The gene calls are TRBV5-1 and TRBJ2-7; TRBD2 is a possible D gene (5 bases). V lost 1 base and J 0 bases, leaving 11 bases between the germline ends. The CDR3 is 15 amino acids. CDR1 is SGHRS, CDR2 YFSETQ, per germline. The DNA for the CDR3 is TGCGCCAGCAGCTTGCGACCGGACTCCTCCTACGAGCAGTACTTC. Its protein product is CASSLRPDSSYEQYF. Using reference TRBV5-1 and TRBJ2-7 for the parts outside the CDR3, the full variable domain is KAGVTQTPRYLIKTRGQQVTLSCSPISGHRSVSWYQQTPGQGLQFLFEYFSETQRNKGNFPGRFSGRQFSNSRSEMNVSTLELGDSALYLCASSLRPDSSYEQYFGPGTRLTVT.

This clone was detected only once. This chain links TRBV9 with TRBJ1-1; no clear D. Germline values: CDR1 SGDLS, CDR2 YYNGEE. The CDR3 covers 15 residues. V was shortened by 0 bases and J by 1 base, with 10 bases between the two germline ends. The CDR3 protein is CASSVDGSPNTEAFF. The CDR3 DNA reads TGTGCCAGCAGCGTAGACGGGAGTCCGAACACTGAAGCTTTCTTT.

This clone was seen just once. The chain combines TRBV29-1 with TRBJ2-1; TRBD2 matches at 12 bases. The CDR3 has 15 amino acids. The germline CDR1 and CDR2 sequences are SQVTM and ANQGSEA. Trimming removed 6 bases from V and 5 bases from J; junction bases left unmatched: 8. The CDR3 DNA follows: TGCAGCGTGAGACTTGGACTAGCGGGAAACAATGAGCAGTTCTTC. Protein sequence: CSVRLGLAGNNEQFF.

This rearrangement joins TRBV7-9 to TRBJ1-2; 7 nucleotides align to TRBD1. CDR1 is SEHNR, CDR2 FQNEAQ, per germline (reference sequence). J gave up 4 bases and V 4 bases, and 6 bases lay outside the gene matches. This CDR3 spans 14 amino acids. The CDR3 DNA follows: TGTGCCAGCAGCTCCGGGACAGCTCGCTATGGCTACACCTTC. Its translation: CASSSGTARYGYTF. Complete variable domain (other parts from reference TRBV7-9 and TRBJ1-2): DTGVSQNPRHKITKRGQNVTFRCDPISEHNRLYWYRQTLGQGPEFLTYFQNEAQLEKSRLLSDRFSAERPKGSFSTLEIQRTEQGDSAMYLCASSSGTARYGYTFGSGTRLTVV.

The CDR3 region has the DNA TGTGCCATCAGTCATGGCCTTGGACAGGATAGCGAAAACACCATATATTTT. Translation: CAISHGLGQDSENTIYF. The V gene is TRBV10-3, the J gene TRBJ1-3; TRBD1 aligns across 7 bases. Trimming took 5 bases from V and 6 from J; bases not matched to a gene: 16. Per germline, CDR1 ENHRY and CDR2 SYGVKD. The CDR3 extends over 17 amino acids.

This sequence joins TRBV6-1 and TRBJ1-3, with TRBD1 matching over 8 bases. This CDR3 spans 16 amino acids. The trim removed 4 bases at V and 0 bases at J, leaving 5 bases unmatched. The germline CDR1 and CDR2 sequences are MNHNS and SASEGT. The CDR3 region is CASSGGTGPSGNTIYF. DNA for the CDR3: TGTGCCAGCAGTGGTGGGACAGGACCCTCTGGAAACACCATATATTTT.

The chain has TRBV5-1 and TRBJ1-6; perhaps TRBD1 as D (5 bases). The V end lost 1 base, the J end lost 8 bases, and 10 bases lay between the germline ends. Germline lookup yields CDR1 SGHRS and CDR2 YFSETQ. The CDR3 is made up of 14 amino acids. CDR3 DNA: TGCGCCAGCAGCTTGCGGGGGAGAGATTCACCCCTCCACTTT. Amino acids: CASSLRGRDSPLHF.

This clone was counted between two and nine times. The chain couples TRBV6-5 to TRBJ1-1; D unclear. The CDR3 has 15 amino acids. CDR1 MNHEY and CDR2 SVGAGI come from the germline V gene. Trimming removed 2 bases from V and 1 base from J, with 11 bases in between. Here the CDR3 DNA reads TGTGCCAGCAGTTACCTGGCGGGTTCGAACACTGAAGCTTTCTTT. Amino acid sequence: CASSYLAGSNTEAFF.

V gene TRBV5-1 combines with J gene TRBJ1-1; D gene unclear. Germline V CDR1 and CDR2: SGHRS, YFSETQ. The CDR3 runs to 14 residues. The V and J ends lost 4 bases and 5 bases respectively, with 15 bases between them. CDR3 coding DNA: TGCGCCAGCAGCGGAGGATACACCGGGACTGAAGCTTTCTTT. It codes for CASSGGYTGTEAFF.

The rearrangement uses TRBV4-3 and TRBJ2-1; D uncertain. Germline CDR1 and CDR2: LGHNA and YSLEER. Trimming pared 0 bases from V and 8 bases from J, leaving 11 bases between. The CDR3 is 14 amino acids. CDR3 sequence reads: CASSQEGRLDEQFF. The DNA of the CDR3 is TGCGCCAGCAGCCAAGAGGGCAGGCTCGATGAGCAGTTCTTC.

The CDR3 sequence is CASSTDRGDTIYF. The CDR3 DNA sequence: TGTGCCAGCAGCACAGACAGGGGTGACACCATATATTTT. This chain links TRBV5-6 with TRBJ1-3; 8 bases line up with TRBD1. V gave up 4 bases and J gave up 8 bases; unmatched junction bases: 5. The germline CDR1 and CDR2 sequences are SGHDT and YYEEEE. CDR3 length: 13 amino acids.

The chain carries TRBV6-1 and TRBJ1-5; 9 bases fit TRBD1. The trim removed 5 bases at V and 7 bases at J, leaving 6 bases unmatched. Germline V gene sequence: CDR1 MNHNS, CDR2 SASEGT. This CDR3 contains 14 residues. This chain's CDR3 is CASSKQGAGQPQHF. The CDR3 DNA follows: TGTGCCAGCAGTAAACAGGGGGCTGGGCAGCCCCAGCATTTT.

CDR3 protein: CASSSSTGFGYTF. CDR3 coding DNA: TGTGCCAGCAGTTCGTCGACAGGATTTGGCTACACCTTC. This chain connects TRBV28 to TRBJ1-2, with D perhaps matching TRBD1 (6 bases). Trimming took off 4 bases at V and 7 bases at J, with 13 bases between the two ends. The germline gives CDR1 MDHEN, CDR2 SYDVKM. The CDR3 is made up of 13 amino acids.

The J gene is TRBJ1-1, the V gene TRBV6-1, with 8 bases matching TRBD1. This CDR3 has 14 amino acids. Germline lookup yields CDR1 MNHNS and CDR2 SASEGT. Trimming at V came to 5 bases and at J to 7 bases, leaving 9 bases not matched to a gene. This CDR3 reads CASSLRTGSGEAFF. For the CDR3, the DNA is TGTGCCAGCAGTCTCCGGACAGGGTCGGGTGAAGCTTTCTTT.

The chain employs TRBV4-1 and TRBJ2-2; D unresolved. CDR1 and CDR2 (germline): MGHRA, YSYEKL. Trimming stripped 3 bases from V and 1 base from J, with 3 bases between. The CDR3 has 13 residues. The CDR3: CASSHLNTGELFF. The CDR3 DNA reads as TGCGCCAGCAGCCACCTGAACACCGGGGAGCTGTTTTTT.

J is TRBJ2-7 and V is TRBV6-5, with D maybe TRBD2 (5 bases). V was cut by 4 bases and J by 7 bases, with 20 bases left in between. The germline CDR1 and CDR2 sequences are MNHEY and SVGAGI. The CDR3 length is 15 residues. The CDR3 bases are TGTGCCAGCAGTTCCTTCGAGGGCCTTCGGGCGGAGCAGTACTTC. Protein product: CASSSFEGLRAEQYF.

This rearrangement joins TRBV12-5 to TRBJ2-2, with TRBD2 matching 14 bases. The CDR3 is 19 amino acids. Unmatched junction bases numbered 10, after V lost 3 bases and J lost 4 bases. CDR1 and CDR2 from the germline V gene are LGHNT and FRNRAP. In nucleotides, the CDR3 is TGTGCTAGTGGTTTTTTTCCGACTAGCGGGGGGGCGGTCACCGGGGAGCTGTTTTTT. Protein: CASGFFPTSGGAVTGELFF.

This clone was recorded only once. The chain carries TRBV27 and TRBJ1-2, with 7 bases fitting TRBD1. The trim removed 6 bases at V and 7 bases at J, leaving 8 bases unmatched. Germline lookup yields CDR1 MNHEY and CDR2 SMNVEV (reference sequence). The CDR3 spans 13 residues. For the CDR3, the DNA is TGTGCCAGCAGCAACCACAGGGGTTCTGGCTACACCTTC. This translates into CASSNHRGSGYTF.

The chain carries TRBV5-4 and TRBJ1-2; 8 bases are shared with TRBD1. CDR1 and CDR2 from the germline V gene are SGHNT and YYREEE (reference sequence). After removal of 2 bases from V and 4 bases from J, the junction contained 7 bases not matched to a gene. CDR3 length: 15 amino acids. CDR3 in DNA: TGTGCCAGCAGCTTTCCAGGGGGCGGGGGCTATGGCTACACCTTC. Its translation is CASSFPGGGGYGYTF.

The V call is TRBV28, the J call TRBJ2-1, with 7 positions matching TRBD1. The CDR3 totals 15 residues. Germline V gene sequence: CDR1 MDHEN, CDR2 SYDVKM. The ends lost 2 bases at V and 4 bases at J; junction bases unmatched: 5. DNA of the CDR3: TGTGCCAGCAGTTTACGGACAGGCCTATACAATGAGCAGTTCTTC. Encoded protein: CASSLRTGLYNEQFF.

The V call is TRBV7-9, the J call TRBJ2-7; 8 nucleotides match TRBD2. The CDR3 sequence is 14 residues long. Unmatched junction bases numbered 3, after V lost 1 base and J lost 4 bases. Germline V gene lookup returns CDR1 SEHNR and CDR2 FQNEAQ (reference sequence). The CDR3 loop reads CASSLVRGAYEQYF. The DNA of the CDR3 is TGTGCCAGCAGCTTAGTGCGGGGGGCTTACGAGCAGTACTTC.

The genes are TRBV7-9 and TRBJ2-7; 8 nucleotides match TRBD1. This CDR3 is 16 amino acids long. The germline V gene encodes CDR1 SEHNR and CDR2 FQNEAQ (reference sequence). V shed 1 base, J shed 2 bases, and the junction held 7 bases outside the gene matches. The CDR3 sequence is CASSLVSWTGTYEQYF. The CDR3 DNA follows: TGTGCCAGCAGCTTAGTCTCGTGGACAGGGACCTACGAGCAGTACTTC.